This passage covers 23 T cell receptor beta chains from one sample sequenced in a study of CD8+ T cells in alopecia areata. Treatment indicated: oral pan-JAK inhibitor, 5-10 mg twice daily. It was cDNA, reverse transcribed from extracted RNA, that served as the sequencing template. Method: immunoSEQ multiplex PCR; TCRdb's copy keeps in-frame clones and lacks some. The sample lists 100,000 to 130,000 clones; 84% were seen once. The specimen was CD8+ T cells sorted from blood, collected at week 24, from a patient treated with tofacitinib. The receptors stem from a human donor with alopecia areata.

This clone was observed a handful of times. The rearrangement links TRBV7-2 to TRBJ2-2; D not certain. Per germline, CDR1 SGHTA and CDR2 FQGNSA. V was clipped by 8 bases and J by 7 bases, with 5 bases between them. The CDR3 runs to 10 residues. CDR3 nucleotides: TGTGCCAGCCGTGGCGGGGAGCTGTTTTTT. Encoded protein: CASRGGELFF.

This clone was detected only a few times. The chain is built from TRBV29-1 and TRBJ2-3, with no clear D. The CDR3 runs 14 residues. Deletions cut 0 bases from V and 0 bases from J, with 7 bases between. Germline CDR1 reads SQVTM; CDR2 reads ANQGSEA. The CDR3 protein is CSVEDPVSTDTQYF. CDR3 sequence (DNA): TGCAGCGTTGAAGACCCAGTAAGCACAGATACGCAGTATTTT.

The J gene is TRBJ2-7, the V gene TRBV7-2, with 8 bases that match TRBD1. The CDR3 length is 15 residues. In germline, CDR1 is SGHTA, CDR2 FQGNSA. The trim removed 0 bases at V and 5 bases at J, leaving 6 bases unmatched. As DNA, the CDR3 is TGTGCCAGCAGCTTAGCCCAGGGGGCTGGCGACGAGCAGTACTTC. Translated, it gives CASSLAQGAGDEQYF.

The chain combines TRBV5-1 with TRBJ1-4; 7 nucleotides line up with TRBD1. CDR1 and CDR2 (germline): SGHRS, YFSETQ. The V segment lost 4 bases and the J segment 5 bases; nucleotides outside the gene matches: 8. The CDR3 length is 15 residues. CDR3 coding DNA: TGCGCCAGCAGCACAGGGGACAGCCTAAATGAAAAACTGTTTTTT. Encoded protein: CASSTGDSLNEKLFF.

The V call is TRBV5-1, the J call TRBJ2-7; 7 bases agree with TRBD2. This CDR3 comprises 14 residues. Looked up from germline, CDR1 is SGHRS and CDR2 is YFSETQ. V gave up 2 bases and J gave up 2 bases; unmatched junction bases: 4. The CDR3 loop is CASSFTGTTYEQYF. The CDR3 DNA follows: TGCGCCAGCAGCTTTACCGGGACTACCTACGAGCAGTACTTC.

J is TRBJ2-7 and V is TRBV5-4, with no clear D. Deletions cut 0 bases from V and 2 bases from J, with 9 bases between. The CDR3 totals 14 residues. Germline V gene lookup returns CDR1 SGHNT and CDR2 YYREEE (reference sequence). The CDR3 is CASSLAGLPYEQYF. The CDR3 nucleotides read TGTGCCAGCAGCTTGGCAGGATTACCCTACGAGCAGTACTTC. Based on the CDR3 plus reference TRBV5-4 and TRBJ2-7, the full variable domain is ETGVTQSPTHLIKTRGQQVTLRCSSQSGHNTVSWYQQALGQGPQFIFQYYREEENGRGNFPPRFSGLQFPNYSSELNVNALELDDSALYLCASSLAGLPYEQYFGPGTRLTVT.

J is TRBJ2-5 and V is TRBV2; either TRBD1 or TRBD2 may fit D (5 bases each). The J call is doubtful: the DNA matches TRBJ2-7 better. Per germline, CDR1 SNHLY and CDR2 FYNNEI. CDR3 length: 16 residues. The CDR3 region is CASSSPSGSRSYEQYF. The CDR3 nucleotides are TGTGCCAGCAGTTCCCCCTCAGGGAGTAGGTCCTACGAGCAGTACTTC.

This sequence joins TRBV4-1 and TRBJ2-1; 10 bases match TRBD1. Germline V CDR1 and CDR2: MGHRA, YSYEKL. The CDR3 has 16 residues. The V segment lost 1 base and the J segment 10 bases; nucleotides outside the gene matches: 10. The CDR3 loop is CASSQVLGTGESEQFF. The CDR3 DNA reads TGCGCCAGCAGCCAAGTTTTGGGGACAGGGGAAAGCGAGCAGTTCTTC.

CDR3 protein: CASSYSTRAEAFF. CDR3 bases: TGTGCCAGCAGTTACTCGACCAGGGCTGAAGCTTTCTTT. The chain joins TRBV6-6 to TRBJ1-1; perhaps TRBD1 as D (5 bases). V was clipped by 0 bases and J by 6 bases, with 8 bases between them. The germline V gene encodes CDR1 MNHNY and CDR2 SVGAGI (reference sequence). The CDR3 loop spans 13 amino acids.

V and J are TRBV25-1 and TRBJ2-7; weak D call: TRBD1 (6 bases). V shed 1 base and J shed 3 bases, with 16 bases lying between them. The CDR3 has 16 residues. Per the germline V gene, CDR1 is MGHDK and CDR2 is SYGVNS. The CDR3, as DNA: TGTGCCAGCAGTGAATTCGAAGGGGGTGGTTTCTACGAGCAGTACTTC. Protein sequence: CASSEFEGGGFYEQYF.

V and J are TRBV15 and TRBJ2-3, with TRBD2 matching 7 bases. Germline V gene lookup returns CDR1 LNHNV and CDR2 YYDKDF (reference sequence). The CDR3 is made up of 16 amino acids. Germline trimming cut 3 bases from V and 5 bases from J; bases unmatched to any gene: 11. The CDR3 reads CATSRMGGGGGDTQYF. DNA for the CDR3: TGTGCCACCAGCAGGATGGGCGGGGGTGGCGGAGATACGCAGTATTTT.

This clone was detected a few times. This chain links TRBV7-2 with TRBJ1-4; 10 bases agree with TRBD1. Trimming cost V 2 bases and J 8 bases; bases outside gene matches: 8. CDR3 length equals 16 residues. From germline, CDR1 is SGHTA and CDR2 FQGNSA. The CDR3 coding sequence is TGTGCCAGCAGCTTATCTGGACAGGGGGGTATGGAAAAACTGTTTTTT. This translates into CASSLSGQGGMEKLFF.

CDR3 bases: TGTGCCAGCAGCCTCGCCCCTCCCGGGACAGGAGCGTATGGCTACACCTTC. It codes for CASSLAPPGTGAYGYTF. V and J are TRBV11-3 and TRBJ1-2; the match to TRBD1 covers 8 bases. Germline V gene sequence: CDR1 SGHNT, CDR2 YENEEA. Trimming took 5 bases from V and 5 from J; bases not matched to a gene: 16. The CDR3 covers 17 residues.

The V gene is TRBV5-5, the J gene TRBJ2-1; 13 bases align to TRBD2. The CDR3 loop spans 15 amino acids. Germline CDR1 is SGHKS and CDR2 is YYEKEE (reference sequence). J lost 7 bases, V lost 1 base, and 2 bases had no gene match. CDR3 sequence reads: CASSLPGLAGNEQFF. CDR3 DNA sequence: TGTGCCAGCAGCTTGCCGGGACTAGCGGGGAATGAGCAGTTCTTC.

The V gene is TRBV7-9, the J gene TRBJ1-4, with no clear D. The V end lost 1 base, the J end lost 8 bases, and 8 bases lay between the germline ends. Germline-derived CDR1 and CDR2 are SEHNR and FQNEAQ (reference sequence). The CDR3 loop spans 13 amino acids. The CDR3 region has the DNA TGTGCCAGCAGCTTAGTTCCTGGGGAAAAACTGTTTTTT. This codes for CASSLVPGEKLFF.

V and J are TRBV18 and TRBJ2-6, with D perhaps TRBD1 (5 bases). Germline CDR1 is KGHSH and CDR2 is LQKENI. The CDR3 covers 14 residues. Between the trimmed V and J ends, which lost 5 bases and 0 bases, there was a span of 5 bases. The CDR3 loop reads CASSDSSGANVLTF. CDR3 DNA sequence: TGTGCCAGCTCAGACAGCTCTGGGGCCAACGTCCTGACTTTC.

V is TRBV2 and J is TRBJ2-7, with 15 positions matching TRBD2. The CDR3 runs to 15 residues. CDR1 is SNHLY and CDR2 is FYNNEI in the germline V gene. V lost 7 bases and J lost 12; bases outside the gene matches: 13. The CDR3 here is CASTDPGLAGGFRYF. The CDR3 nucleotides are TGTGCCAGCACCGACCCGGGACTAGCGGGGGGCTTTCGGTACTTC.

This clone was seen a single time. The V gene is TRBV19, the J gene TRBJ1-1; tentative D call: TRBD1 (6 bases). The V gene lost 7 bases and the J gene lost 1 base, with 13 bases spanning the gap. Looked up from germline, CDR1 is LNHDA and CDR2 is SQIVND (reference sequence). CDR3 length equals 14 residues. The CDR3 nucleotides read TGTGCCAGTACCAGAGGGGGACCGAACACTGAAGCTTTCTTT. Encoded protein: CASTRGGPNTEAFF. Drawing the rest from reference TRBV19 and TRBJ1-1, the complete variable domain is DGGITQSPKYLFRKEGQNVTLSCEQNLNHDAMYWYRQDPGQGLRLIYYSQIVNDFQKGDIAEGYSVSREKKESFPLTVTSAQKNPTAFYLCASTRGGPNTEAFFGQGTRLTVV.

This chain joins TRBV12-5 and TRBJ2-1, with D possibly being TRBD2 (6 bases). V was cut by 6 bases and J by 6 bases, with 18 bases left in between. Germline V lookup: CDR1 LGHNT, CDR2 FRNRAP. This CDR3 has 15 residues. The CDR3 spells CASGLGTSRGNEQFF. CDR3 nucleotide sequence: TGTGCTAGTGGCCTCGGGACTTCGAGGGGCAATGAGCAGTTCTTC.

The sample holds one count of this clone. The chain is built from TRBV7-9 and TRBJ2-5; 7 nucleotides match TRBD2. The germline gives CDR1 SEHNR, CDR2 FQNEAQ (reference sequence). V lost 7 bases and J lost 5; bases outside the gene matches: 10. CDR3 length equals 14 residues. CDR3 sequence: CASTLDGLVETQYF. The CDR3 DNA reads TGTGCCAGCACCCTAGACGGACTAGTGGAGACCCAGTACTTC.

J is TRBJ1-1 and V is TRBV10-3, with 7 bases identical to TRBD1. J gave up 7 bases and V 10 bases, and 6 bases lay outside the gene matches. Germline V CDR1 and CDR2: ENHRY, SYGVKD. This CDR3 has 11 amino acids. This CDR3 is CATWDSLEAFF. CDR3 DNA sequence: TGTGCCACCTGGGACAGCCTTGAAGCTTTCTTT.

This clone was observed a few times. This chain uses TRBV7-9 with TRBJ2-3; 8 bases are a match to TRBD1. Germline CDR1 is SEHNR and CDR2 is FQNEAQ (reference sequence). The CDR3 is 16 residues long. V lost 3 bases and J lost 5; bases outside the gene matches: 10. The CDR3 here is CASSLEGGQAVDTQYF. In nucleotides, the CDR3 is TGTGCCAGCAGCTTGGAAGGGGGACAGGCAGTAGATACGCAGTATTTT.

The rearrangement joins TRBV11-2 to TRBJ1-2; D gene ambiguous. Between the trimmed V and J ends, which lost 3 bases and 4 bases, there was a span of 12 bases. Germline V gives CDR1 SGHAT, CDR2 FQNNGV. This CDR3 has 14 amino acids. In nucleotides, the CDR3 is TGTGCCAGCAGCTTTGGGAGCTTCGGCTATGGCTACACCTTC. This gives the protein CASSFGSFGYGYTF.